This T cell receptor (beta chain) was obtained from a study of vaccination and CD4 T cells after COVID-19. Overall study: Nasal swab PCR had detected SARS-CoV-2 in convalescent patients, ten or so mild and one severe. Post-COVID samples were collected a median roughly 100 days following diagnosis, spanning 35 to 161.

Oncomine TCR Beta short-read sequencing was applied to DNA from cultured CD4+ T cells. Genomic DNA from cultured CD4+ T cells was extracted. Using its own MiXCR run on the PCR reads, TCRdb lists one record per CDR3 protein. The profile shows approximately 15,000 distinct CDR3 sequences, approximately 45% of them singletons. Comment on this clonotype: The antigen is not known.

The V end was cut by 3 bases, the J end by 0 bases, with 13 bases between. Germline V gives CDR1 SGHRS, CDR2 YFSETQ. The CDR3 length is 15 residues. The treatment: approximately 11-day PBMC culture with coronavirus spike peptide pools or control peptides (ViraFEST assay). Once peptide pools had expanded antigen-specific T cells, ViraFEST sequenced TCRs. The sequenced sample was CD4+ T cells from blood, cultured in vitro, obtained before SARS-CoV-2 vaccination. V usage is TRBV5-1 and J usage is TRBJ2-7; possibly TRBD2 for D (5 bases). The clonotype comes from a human donor who had recovered from COVID-19. CDR3 region: CASSSRAGTSYEQYF. The CDR3 bases are TGCGCCAGCAGCTCTCGGGCGGGCACCTCCTACGAGCAGTACTTC.